This TCR beta chain came from a study of cytomegalovirus exposure and HLA in healthy donors. Study summary: Earlier sequencing of about 179 million T cells yielded 95 million to 120 million unique TCR beta sequences.

Points from the study as a whole: In a later analysis, the majority of CMV-associated beta chains seemingly showed HLA restriction. When analyzed later, a missense DCLRE1C variant was found to be linked to TCR beta V- and J-gene trimming. Available immune exposure information covered CMV serostatus only.

A multiplex PCR was run with 60 Vbeta primers and 13 Jbeta primers. The assay was immunoSEQ multiplex PCR, and TCRdb's table has in-frame clones only and misses some. This table holds fewer than 200,000 clones, approximately 84% found once. Details on this clone: What it binds is not known.

Germline V gives CDR1 SGHTA, CDR2 FQGTGA. The CDR3 contains 13 residues. Trimming shortened V by 0 bases and J by 6 bases, and 6 bases separated the two germline ends. The V call is TRBV7-3, the J call TRBJ2-1, with a tentative D call TRBD1 (6 bases). Sequenced sample: PBMCs. The TCR originated in a girl younger than two in good health and CMV-seronegative. CDR3: CASSLTGANEQFF. DNA for the CDR3: TGTGCCAGCAGCTTAACGGGGGCCAATGAGCAGTTCTTC.